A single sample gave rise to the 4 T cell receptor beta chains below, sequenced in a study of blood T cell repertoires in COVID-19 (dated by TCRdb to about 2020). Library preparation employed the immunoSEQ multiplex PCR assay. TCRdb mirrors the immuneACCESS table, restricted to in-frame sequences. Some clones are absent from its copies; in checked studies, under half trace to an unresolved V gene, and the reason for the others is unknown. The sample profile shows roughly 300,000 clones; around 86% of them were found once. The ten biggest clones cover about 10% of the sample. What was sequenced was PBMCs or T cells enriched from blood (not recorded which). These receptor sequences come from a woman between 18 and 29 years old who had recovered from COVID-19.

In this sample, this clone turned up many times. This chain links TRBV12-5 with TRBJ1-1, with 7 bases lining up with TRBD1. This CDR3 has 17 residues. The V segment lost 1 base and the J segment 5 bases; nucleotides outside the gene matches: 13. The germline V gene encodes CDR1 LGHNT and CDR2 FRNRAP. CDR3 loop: CASGLEQIGGQETEAFF. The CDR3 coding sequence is TGTGCTAGTGGTTTGGAACAGATAGGGGGCCAGGAGACTGAAGCTTTCTTT.

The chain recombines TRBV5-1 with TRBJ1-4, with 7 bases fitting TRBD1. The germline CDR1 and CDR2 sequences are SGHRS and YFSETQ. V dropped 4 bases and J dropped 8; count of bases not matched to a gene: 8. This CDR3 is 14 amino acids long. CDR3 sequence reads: CASSPQGGEEKLFF. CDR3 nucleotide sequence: TGCGCCAGCAGCCCTCAGGGGGGCGAGGAAAAACTGTTTTTT.

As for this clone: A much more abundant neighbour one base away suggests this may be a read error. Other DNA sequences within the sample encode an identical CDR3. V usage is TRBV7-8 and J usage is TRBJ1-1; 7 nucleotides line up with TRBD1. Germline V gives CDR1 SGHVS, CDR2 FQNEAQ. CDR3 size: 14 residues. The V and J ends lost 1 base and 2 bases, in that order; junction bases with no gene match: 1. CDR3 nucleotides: TGTGCCAGCAGCTTAGGGACAGGTAACACTGAAGCTTTCTTT. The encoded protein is CASSLGTGNTEAFF.

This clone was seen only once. CDR3 region: CASSLGLPLSDEQFF. The CDR3 DNA follows: TGTGCCAGCAGCTTAGGACTCCCCCTGAGCGATGAGCAGTTCTTC. The rearrangement joins TRBV7-9 to TRBJ2-1; no clear D. This CDR3 spans 15 amino acids. Germline CDR1 SEHNR, CDR2 FQNEAQ (reference sequence). The V gene lost 1 base and the J gene lost 8 bases, with 15 bases spanning the gap.